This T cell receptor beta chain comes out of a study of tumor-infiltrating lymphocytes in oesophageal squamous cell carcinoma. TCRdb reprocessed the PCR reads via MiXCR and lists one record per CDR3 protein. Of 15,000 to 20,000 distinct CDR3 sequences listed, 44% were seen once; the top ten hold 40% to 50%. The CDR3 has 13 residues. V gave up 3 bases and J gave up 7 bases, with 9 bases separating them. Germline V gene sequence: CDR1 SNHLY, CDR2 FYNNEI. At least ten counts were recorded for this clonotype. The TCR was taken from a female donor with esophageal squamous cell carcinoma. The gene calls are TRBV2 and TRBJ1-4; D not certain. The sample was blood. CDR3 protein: CASSDSLGEKLFF. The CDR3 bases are TGTGCCAGCAGTGATTCTCTAGGTGAAAAACTGTTTTTT. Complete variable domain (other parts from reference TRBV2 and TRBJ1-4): EPEVTQTPSHQVTQMGQEVILRCVPISNHLYFYWYRQILGQKVEFLVSFYNNEISEKSEIFDDQFSVERPDGSNFTLKIRSTKLEDSAMYFCASSDSLGEKLFFGSGTQLSVL.